One and the same sample provided the 5 T cell receptor beta chains below, sequenced in a study of Graves' ophthalmopathy and Graves' hyperthyroidism. Amplification of the TCR beta CDR3 regions used RNA transcripts (as template). RT-PCR was first run with HTBI primers, then multiplex PCR in a second round. A single record per CDR3 protein comes from TCRdb applying MiXCR to the multiplex PCR reads. The sample lists about 39,000 distinct CDR3 sequences, 50% occurring once. The sequenced sample was peripheral blood. These receptors were obtained from an adult woman with stable Graves' hyperthyroidism.

This chain uses TRBV25-1 with TRBJ1-1; TRBD1 matches at 7 bases. V shed 3 bases and J 3 bases; nucleotides not matched to a gene: 7. This CDR3 spans 15 amino acids. The V gene's germline CDR1 is MGHDK and CDR2 SYGVNS. Written as DNA, the CDR3 is TGTGCCAGCAGTGATCCGACAGGGTCGTACACTGAAGCTTTCTTT. The encoded protein is CASSDPTGSYTEAFF.

The chain recombines TRBV7-3 with TRBJ2-7, with 9 bases matching TRBD2. The CDR3 is 15 amino acids. The ends lost 0 bases at V and 6 bases at J; junction bases unmatched: 6. CDR1 SGHTA and CDR2 FQGTGA come from the germline V gene. This CDR3 reads CASSLTSGSEGEQYF. The CDR3 bases are TGTGCCAGCAGCTTAACTAGCGGGAGCGAAGGCGAGCAGTACTTC.

V and J are TRBV2 and TRBJ2-2; TRBD2 agrees at 7 bases. V shed 6 bases, J shed 7 bases, and the junction held 2 bases outside the gene matches. The CDR3 is made up of 12 amino acids. Germline V lookup: CDR1 SNHLY, CDR2 FYNNEI. The CDR3 DNA reads as TGTGCCAGCAGACGGGAGGTCGGGGAGCTGTTTTTT. It yields the protein CASRREVGELFF.

Only a few counts were recorded for this clonotype. The V and J genes are TRBV7-2 and TRBJ1-4; possible D gene TRBD1, 5 bases. V was clipped by 6 bases and J by 4 bases, with 9 bases between them. Germline V gives CDR1 SGHTA, CDR2 FQGNSA. The CDR3 extends over 13 amino acids. DNA of the CDR3: TGTGCCAGCAGTTTGGGGCTTAATGAAAAACTGTTTTTT. Amino acid sequence: CASSLGLNEKLFF.

The chain carries TRBV6-1 and TRBJ2-7; TRBD1 matches at 9 bases. This CDR3 has 16 residues. Germline values: CDR1 MNHNS, CDR2 SASEGT. V lost 5 bases, J lost 2 bases, and 10 bases stayed unmatched. For the CDR3, the DNA is TGTGCCAGCAGTCGGACAGGGGTGATAACTACCTACGAGCAGTACTTC. Translation gives CASSRTGVITTYEQYF.